Following are 25 T cell receptor beta chains from one sample sequenced in a study of blood T cells in healthy people across ages. Sample-barcoded 5' priming and a J-beta primer mix drove a second PCR of 7 to 11 cycles. TCRdb used MiXCR to reprocess the 5' RACE reads, holding one entry per CDR3 protein. The sample includes about 640,000 distinct CDR3 sequences, approximately 30% of them seen just once. Sample: blood. These receptor sequences come from a woman aged 80 or over in good health.

The chain employs TRBV6-1 and TRBJ2-2; TRBD2 might be the D (6 bases). This CDR3 is 15 amino acids long. The germline V gene encodes CDR1 MNHNS and CDR2 SASEGT. Trimming shortened V by 6 bases and J by 5 bases, and 16 bases separated the two germline ends. CDR3 nucleotide sequence: TGTGCCAGCAGCGTTCGGGCGGGGTTTACCGGGGAGCTGTTTTTT. This encodes CASSVRAGFTGELFF.

Many counts were recorded for this clonotype. The chain couples TRBV4-3 to TRBJ1-5; D ambiguous. There are 16 residues in the CDR3. The germline V and J ends were trimmed by 0 bases and 4 bases, with 13 bases remaining between them. The germline gives CDR1 LGHNA, CDR2 YSLEER. CDR3 sequence reads: CASSQDQATQNQPQHF. In nucleotides, the CDR3 is TGCGCCAGCAGCCAAGATCAGGCCACTCAAAATCAGCCCCAGCATTTT.

This chain connects TRBV9 to TRBJ2-3; D perhaps matches TRBD2 (7 bases). This CDR3 has 17 residues. The germline V gene encodes CDR1 SGDLS and CDR2 YYNGEE. Deletions cut 0 bases from V and 3 bases from J, with 17 bases between. The CDR3 region is CASSVAPGRGGTDTQYF. As DNA, the CDR3 is TGTGCCAGCAGCGTAGCCCCAGGGAGGGGGGGTACAGATACGCAGTATTTT.

V usage is TRBV9 and J usage is TRBJ2-5; the D is unclear. V lost 0 bases, J lost 2 bases, and 17 bases lay in between. CDR3 size: 17 residues. Germline V CDR1 and CDR2: SGDLS, YYNGEE. CDR3 region: CASSVGPQYTHQETQYF. The CDR3 bases are TGTGCCAGCAGCGTAGGTCCACAGTACACCCATCAAGAGACCCAGTACTTC.

V gene TRBV4-2 combines with J gene TRBJ2-3; 8 positions match TRBD2. With V trimmed by 0 bases and J by 5 bases, 10 bases remained unmatched. Germline CDR1 LGHNA, CDR2 YNFKEQ. The CDR3 has 17 residues. CDR3 protein: CASSQDWNGRAGDTQYF. The CDR3, as DNA: TGTGCCAGCAGCCAAGACTGGAACGGGAGGGCCGGAGATACGCAGTATTTT.

This clonotype has only a few counts. In nucleotides, the CDR3 is TGTGCCAGCAGCTCCCGCGGCAGGGTAAGCTCCTACAATGAGCAGTTCTTC. Translated: CASSSRGRVSSYNEQFF. The rearrangement joins TRBV7-8 to TRBJ2-1, with D maybe TRBD1 (5 bases). CDR1 and CDR2 from the germline V gene are SGHVS and FQNEAQ. There are 17 residues in the CDR3. Trimming cost V 4 bases and J 0 bases, with 16 bases left between them.

This clonotype was counted once. A read error is possible here, since a much larger clone lies one base away. The chain combines TRBV30 with TRBJ2-7, with TRBD1 matching over 8 bases. The germline gives CDR1 GTSNPN, CDR2 SVGIG (reference sequence). This CDR3 region has 13 residues. V shed 8 bases and J 5 bases; nucleotides not matched to a gene: 11. DNA for the CDR3: TGTGCCCGGCAGGGGGCAAATCTCGACGAGCAGTACTTC. Translated: CARQGANLDEQYF.

This clonotype occurred many times. The chain carries TRBV12-3 or TRBV12-4 and TRBJ2-1; D is possibly TRBD2 (6 bases). V was shortened by 3 bases and J by 6 bases, with 15 bases between the two germline ends. CDR3 length: 15 residues. The CDR3 sequence: CASSFMGGSGNEQFF. In DNA, the CDR3 is TGTGCCAGCAGTTTTATGGGAGGCTCGGGCAATGAGCAGTTCTTC.

The chain joins TRBV29-1 to TRBJ2-1; perhaps TRBD2 as D (7 bases). The CDR3 has 12 amino acids. V shed 6 bases and J shed 9 bases, with 15 bases lying between them. The V gene's germline CDR1 is SQVTM and CDR2 ANQGSEA. The CDR3 loop is CSVLIGGAEQFF. The CDR3 DNA is TGCAGCGTCCTCATAGGGGGGGCTGAGCAGTTCTTC.

Comment on this clonotype: Since a much larger clone is just one base distant, this may be a read error. The CDR3 bases are TGTGCCAACAGTTTCGGGACAGCCTATGGCTACACCTTC. This translates into CANSFGTAYGYTF. The rearrangement uses TRBV6-6 and TRBJ1-2; TRBD1 agrees at 7 bases. The CDR3 extends over 13 amino acids. From germline, CDR1 is MNHNY and CDR2 SVGAGI (reference sequence).

A word on this clonotype: Possible read error: a much larger clone is one base away. This chain links TRBV15 with TRBJ2-5, with unresolved D. Matching the DNA end better, TRBJ2-7 makes the J call doubtful. The CDR3 extends over 14 amino acids. The V gene's germline CDR1 is LNHNV and CDR2 YYDKDF (reference sequence). The CDR3 protein is CATSRDLTEYEQYF. CDR3 nucleotide sequence: TGTGCCACCAGCAGAGATCTCACAGAGTACGAGCAGTACTTC.

The V and J genes are TRBV21-1 and TRBJ2-5. TRBV21-1 is a pseudogene locus. This CDR3 spans 13 amino acids. DNA for the CDR3: TGTGCCAGCAGCCAAGTGATCCAAGAGACCCAGTACTTC. This translates into CASSQVIQETQYF.

This clonotype was seen many times. This chain uses TRBV7-9 with TRBJ2-3; 10 bases are shared with TRBD1. The CDR3 length is 14 residues. In germline, CDR1 is SEHNR, CDR2 FQNEAQ (reference sequence). After removal of 5 bases from V and 7 bases from J, the junction contained 6 bases not matched to a gene. The CDR3 bases are TGTGCCAGCAGCAAGAGACAGGGGGCGAATACGCAGTATTTT. Translation: CASSKRQGANTQYF.

Comments on this clonotype: Being one base from a much bigger clone, this may be a read error. V and J are TRBV7-9 and TRBJ1-4; a possible D gene is TRBD1 (5 bases). Trimming removed 7 bases from V and 4 bases from J, with 13 bases in between. CDR1 and CDR2 from the germline V gene are SEHNR and FQNEAQ (reference sequence). The CDR3 runs to 14 residues. The CDR3 loop is CASIQGLVNEKLFF. The CDR3 DNA sequence: TGTGCCAGCATCCAGGGTCTGGTTAATGAAAAACTGTTTTTT.

Comments on this clonotype: A much larger clone sits a single nucleotide away, making a read error possible. The V call is TRBV6-6, the J call TRBJ2-1, with TRBD2 matching 9 bases. The V gene's germline CDR1 is MNHNY and CDR2 SVGAGI (reference sequence). Trimming at V came to 2 bases and at J to 10 bases, leaving 9 bases not matched to a gene. The CDR3 loop spans 15 amino acids. The CDR3 DNA reads as TGTGCCAGCAGTTACCTGGGCGGGGGGGCCCACGAGCAGTTCTTC. Translating gives CASSYLGGGAHEQFF.

This clonotype was observed many times. The chain employs TRBV5-1 and TRBJ2-7, with D possibly TRBD1 on 6 matching bases. This CDR3 is built from 13 residues. Germline V gene data show CDR1 as SGHRS and CDR2 as YFSETQ. The V end lost 1 base, the J end lost 7 bases, and 12 bases lay between the germline ends. CDR3 amino acids: CASSLQRGSEQYF. DNA for the CDR3: TGCGCCAGCAGCTTGCAAAGGGGGAGTGAGCAGTACTTC.

This clonotype was counted ten times or more. The gene calls are TRBV5-1 and TRBJ1-2; TRBD1 matches at 7 bases. With 3 bases clipped from V and 4 bases from J, the junction kept 3 bases outside the gene matches. There are 13 residues in the CDR3. The germline V gene encodes CDR1 SGHRS and CDR2 YFSETQ. The DNA for the CDR3 is TGCGCCAGCAGCTGGGACAGCGGCTATGGCTACACCTTC. Translation: CASSWDSGYGYTF.

About this clonotype itself: A junction boundary mismatches the germline segment, possibly from a read error. The V call is TRBV5-6, the J call TRBJ1-2; D unclear. Germline V gene data show CDR1 as SGHDT and CDR2 as YYEEEE. The CDR3 totals 12 residues. The CDR3 loop is CASSLDNDGYTF. CDR3 sequence (DNA): TGTGCCAGCAGCTTGGATAACGATGGCTACACCTTC.

This sequence joins TRBV18 and TRBJ1-2, with 10 bases identical to TRBD1. Per the germline V gene, CDR1 is KGHSH and CDR2 is LQKENI. V trimming: 4 bases; J trimming: 6 bases; junction bases outside the gene matches: 5. The CDR3 covers 14 residues. The CDR3 is CASSRDRGLHGYTF. CDR3 nucleotide sequence: TGTGCCAGCTCACGCGACAGGGGGCTCCATGGCTACACCTTC. Filled out from reference TRBV18 and TRBJ1-2, the complete variable domain reads NAGVMQNPRHLVRRRGQEARLRCSPMKGHSHVYWYRQLPEEGLKFMVYLQKENIIDESGMPKERFSAEFPKEGPSILRIQQVVRGDSAAYFCASSRDRGLHGYTFGSGTRLTVV.

In this sample, this clonotype turned up many times. The J gene is TRBJ1-5, the V gene TRBV6-2 or TRBV6-3; the D is unclear. Deletions cut 6 bases from V and 0 bases from J, with 21 bases between. The CDR3 has 18 amino acids. The germline V gene encodes CDR1 MNHEY and CDR2 SVGEGT. The CDR3 protein is CASSLVALSDYSNQPQHF. DNA of the CDR3: TGTGCCAGCAGCCTCGTAGCCCTATCGGATTATAGCAATCAGCCCCAGCATTTT.

V usage is TRBV20-1 and J usage is TRBJ1-2, with unresolved D. Germline values: CDR1 DFQATT, CDR2 SNEGSKA (reference sequence). V gave up 2 bases and J gave up 3 bases, with 16 bases separating them. The CDR3 is 15 amino acids. The CDR3 reads CSARPVSEYDYGYTF. In nucleotides, the CDR3 is TGCAGTGCTAGACCGGTCTCGGAATACGACTATGGCTACACCTTC.

Details on this clonotype: Sequence at one end of the junction differs from germline and may be a read error. The chain uses TRBV12-3 or TRBV12-4 and TRBJ1-2; no definite D call. The CDR3 runs 14 residues. The CDR3 bases are TGTGCCAGCGGTTTAGAGGAGGGTATCTATGGCTACACCTTC. It specifies CASGLEEGIYGYTF.

This chain links TRBV27 with TRBJ2-5, with D possibly matching TRBD2 (6 bases). The J call may be incorrect, as the DNA end agrees better with TRBJ2-7. CDR1 is MNHEY and CDR2 is SMNVEV in the germline V gene (reference sequence). CDR3 length: 14 residues. CDR3 loop: CASMTRVGTSEQYF. The CDR3 bases are TGTGCCAGCATGACTAGAGTTGGGACCAGCGAGCAGTACTTC.

In the case of this clonotype: A much larger clonotype is one base distant, so this may be a read error. CDR3 DNA: TGTGCCAGCAGACTTTCGGACACTGAAGCTTTCTTT. This encodes CASRLSDTEAFF. This chain connects TRBV6-5 to TRBJ1-1; D is unresolved. This CDR3 has 12 residues. CDR1 MNHEY and CDR2 SVGAGI come from the germline V gene. Trimming removed 6 bases from V and 3 bases from J, with 8 bases in between.

This clonotype was detected many times. The chain combines TRBV9 with TRBJ2-3; D may be TRBD2 (6 bases). Germline CDR1 is SGDLS and CDR2 is YYNGEE. This CDR3 region has 15 residues. The V end was cut by 0 bases, the J end by 6 bases, with 14 bases between. As DNA, the CDR3 is TGTGCCAGCAGCGTAGCGGGCGGGGCTAGGGATACGCAGTATTTT. Translated: CASSVAGGARDTQYF.